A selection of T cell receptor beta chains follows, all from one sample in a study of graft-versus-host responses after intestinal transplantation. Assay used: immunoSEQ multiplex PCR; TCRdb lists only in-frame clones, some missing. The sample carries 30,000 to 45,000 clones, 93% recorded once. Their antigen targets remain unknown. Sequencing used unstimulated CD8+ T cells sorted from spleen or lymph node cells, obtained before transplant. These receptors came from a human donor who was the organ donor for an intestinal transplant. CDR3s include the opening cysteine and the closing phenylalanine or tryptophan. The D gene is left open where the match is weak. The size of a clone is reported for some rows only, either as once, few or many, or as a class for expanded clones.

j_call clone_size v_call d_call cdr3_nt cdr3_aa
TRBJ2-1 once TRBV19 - TGTGCCAGTAGTATTTTCCCCGGGGACCTCCAGGAGAATGAGCAGTTCTTC CASSIFPGDLQENEQFF
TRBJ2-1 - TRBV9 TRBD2 TGTGCCAGCAGCGTAACGGGAGGGGCGGGCGAGCAGTTCTTC CASSVTGGAGEQFF
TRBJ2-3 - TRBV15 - TGTGCCACCAGGGACACATACACAGATACGCAGTATTTT CATRDTYTDTQYF
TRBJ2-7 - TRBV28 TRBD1 TGTGCCAGCAGTCCCCGGGACAGGGGTCCGAGCTCCTACGAGCAGTACTTC CASSPRDRGPSSYEQYF
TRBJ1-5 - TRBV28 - TGTGCCAGCAGTTTATGGGGGGGCTTTGGCAATCAGCCCCAGCATTTT CASSLWGGFGNQPQHF
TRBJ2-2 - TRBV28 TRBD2 TGTGCCAGCAGTCCTAGCGGGAGGACAAACACCGGGGAGCTGTTTTTT CASSPSGRTNTGELFF
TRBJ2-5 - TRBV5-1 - TGCGCCAGCAGCGGGCAAGAGACCCAGTACTTC CASSGQETQYF
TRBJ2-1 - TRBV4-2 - TGTGCCAGCAGCCAAGGAACTACCGAGCAGTTCTTC CASSQGTTEQFF
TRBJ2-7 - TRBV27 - TGTGCCAGCAGTTTGTCTCTAGGGAAGCAGTACTTC CASSLSLGKQYF
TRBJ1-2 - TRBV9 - TGTGCCAGCAGCGTAGGGAGGAGTTCTGGCTACACCTTC CASSVGRSSGYTF
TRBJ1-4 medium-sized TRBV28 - TGTGCCAGCAGTCCCAGCGCAGCTCCAAATGAAAAACTGTTTTTT CASSPSAAPNEKLFF
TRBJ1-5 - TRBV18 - TGTGCCAGCTCAGAAGGACCTCTACGCAATCAGCCCCAGCATTTT CASSEGPLRNQPQHF
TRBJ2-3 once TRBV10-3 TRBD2 TGTTCTACTATAGCGGGAGACCGCACAGATACGCAGTATTTT CSTIAGDRTDTQYF
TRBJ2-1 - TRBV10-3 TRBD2 TGTGCCATCAGTGAGGAAGGGACTAGCGGTTACAATGAGCAGTTCTTC CAISEEGTSGYNEQFF
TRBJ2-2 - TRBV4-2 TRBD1 TGTGCCAGCAGCCAACTACAGGGGGCGCGGACCGGGGAGCTGTTTTTT CASSQLQGARTGELFF
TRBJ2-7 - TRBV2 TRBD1 TGTGCCAGCAGGGGGGACAGATCCTACGAGCAGTACTTC CASRGDRSYEQYF
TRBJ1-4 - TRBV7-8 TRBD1 TGTGCCAGCAGCTTAGCAGGGGGCGAAAAACTGTTTTTT CASSLAGGEKLFF
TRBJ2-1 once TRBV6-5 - TGTGCCAGCAGTTTAACCGGGACACCCTACAATGAGCAGTTCTTC CASSLTGTPYNEQFF
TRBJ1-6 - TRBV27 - TGTGCCAGCAGTCCCTCCGGTCAGGGGAATTATTCACCCCTCCACTTT CASSPSGQGNYSPLHF
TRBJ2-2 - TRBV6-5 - TGTGCCAGCAGTTACTCGGGGCTCCCCCCCGGGGAGCTGTTTTTT CASSYSGLPPGELFF
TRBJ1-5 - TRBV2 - TGTGCCAGCAGTGCTTCAGTTGGGGGCAATCAGCCCCAGCATTTT CASSASVGGNQPQHF
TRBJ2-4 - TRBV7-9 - TGTGCCAGCAGCCCCAGACCCGATTTAGCCAAAAACATTCAGTACTTC CASSPRPDLAKNIQYF
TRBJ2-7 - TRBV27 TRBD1 TGTGCCAGCAGTTTAGAAGGGACAGCCTCCTACGAGCAGTACTTC CASSLEGTASYEQYF
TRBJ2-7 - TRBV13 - TGTGCCAGCGGTGGTAGGACCCTATCCTACGAGCAGTACTTC CASGGRTLSYEQYF
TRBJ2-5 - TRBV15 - TGTGCCACCAGCTCACCGTCCACTCTAGCGCCCCAAGAGACCCAGTACTTC CATSSPSTLAPQETQYF
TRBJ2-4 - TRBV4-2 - TGTGCCAGCAGCCAAGCTAGTGGGAACATTCAGTACTTC CASSQASGNIQYF
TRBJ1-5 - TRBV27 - TGTGCCAGCAGTTTGCTCTATGGCCGGGGCAATCAGCCCCAGCATTTT CASSLLYGRGNQPQHF
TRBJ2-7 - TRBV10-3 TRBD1 TGTGCCATCAGCAACAGGGGAACTACCTACGAGCAGTACTTC CAISNRGTTYEQYF
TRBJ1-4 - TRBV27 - TGTGCCAGCAGTTTGGCGAGGTCGCCTAATGAAAAACTGTTTTTT CASSLARSPNEKLFF
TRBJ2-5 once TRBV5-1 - TGCGCCAGCAGCTTGTATGGCAGGCTAGGGCAAGAGACCCAGTACTTC CASSLYGRLGQETQYF
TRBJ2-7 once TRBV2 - TGTGCCAGCAAGGGGTACTACGAGCAGTACTTC CASKGYYEQYF
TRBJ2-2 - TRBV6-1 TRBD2 TGTGCCAGCAGTGAAGGAAGGTGGACTAGCGGGATGAACACCGGGGAGCTGTTTTTT CASSEGRWTSGMNTGELFF